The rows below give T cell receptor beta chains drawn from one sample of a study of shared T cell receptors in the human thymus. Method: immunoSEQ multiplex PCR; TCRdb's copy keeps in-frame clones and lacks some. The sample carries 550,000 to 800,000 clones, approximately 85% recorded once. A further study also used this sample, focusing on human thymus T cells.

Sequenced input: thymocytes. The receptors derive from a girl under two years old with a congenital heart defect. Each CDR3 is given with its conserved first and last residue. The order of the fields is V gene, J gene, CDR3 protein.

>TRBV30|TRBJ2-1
CAWNQGLAGNEQFF
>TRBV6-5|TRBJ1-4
CASSYTPGGGNEKLFF
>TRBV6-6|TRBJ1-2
CASSYSIAGPVYGYTF
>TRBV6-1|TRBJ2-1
CASMEGRGSYNEQFF
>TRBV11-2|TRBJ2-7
CASSLGSGRDARVEQYF
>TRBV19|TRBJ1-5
CASSIDGTGGNQPQHF
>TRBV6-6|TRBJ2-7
CASSYLDPTGLEQYF
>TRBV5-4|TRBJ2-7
CASSLAPSGGNEQYF
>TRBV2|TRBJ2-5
CASPPAVSSQETQYF
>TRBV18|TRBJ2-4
CASSSNPPRYYSHKNIQYF
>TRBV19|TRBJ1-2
CASSTSGAYGYTF
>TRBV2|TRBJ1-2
CASSRDYYGYTF
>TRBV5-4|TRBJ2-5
CASSLTRGDLQETQYF
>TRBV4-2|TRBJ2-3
CASSPRVGLAGRTPYPDTQYF
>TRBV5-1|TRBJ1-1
CASSLEPDRALAPSIVGTEAFF
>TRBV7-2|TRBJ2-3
CASSRRWDGGADTQYF
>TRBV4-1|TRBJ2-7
CASSQVLSGNEQYF
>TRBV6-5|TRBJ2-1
CASQTSGGHNEQFF
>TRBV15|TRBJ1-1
CATSRYATGGVVDTEAFF
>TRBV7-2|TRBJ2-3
CASSFDLTSGGTDTQYF
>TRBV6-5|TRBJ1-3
CASSYFGSHTIYF
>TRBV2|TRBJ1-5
CASRTTGGTQPQHF
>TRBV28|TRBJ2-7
CASSSATSGYSYEQYF